Here is one T cell receptor beta chain with its context. This entry is derived from a study of blood T cell repertoires in COVID-19. Study overall: Samples taken during acute and convalescent COVID-19 were collected in the United States, Italy and Spain.

This CDR3 contains 14 residues. Germline assignment: CDR1 SGHRS and CDR2 YFSETQ. The ends were cut back, 4 bases at V and 4 bases at J, with 15 bases in the middle. Libraries were prepared by immunoSEQ multiplex PCR; TCRdb keeps only in-frame clonotypes and omits some of them. The data hold 120,000 to 150,000 clones, with around 80% observed a single time. The chain has TRBV5-1 and TRBJ2-7, with D possibly matching TRBD1 (6 bases). The sequence came from a man aged 55 to 70 with active or convalescent COVID-19. The specimen sequenced was peripheral blood. CDR3 loop: CASSPSQGWYEQYF. In DNA form, the CDR3 reads TGCGCCAGCAGCCCCTCACAGGGTTGGTACGAGCAGTACTTC.